This TCR beta chain was retrieved from a study of blood T cell repertoires in COVID-19. About the research overall: Spain, Italy and the United States supplied samples that represented acute and convalescent COVID-19.

Produced via immunoSEQ multiplex PCR; TCRdb's table is partial and in-frame only. The profile shows around 81,000 clones, approximately 80% of them singletons. This CDR3 spans 15 amino acids. Germline V gene lookup returns CDR1 SGHRS and CDR2 YFSETQ. With 0 bases clipped from V and 4 bases from J, the junction kept 4 bases outside the gene matches. This clone was seen once. The chain is built from TRBV5-1 and TRBJ1-1, with TRBD1 identical over 9 bases. Sequencing was performed on peripheral blood. The TCR was taken from a man older than 75 with acute or convalescent COVID-19. The CDR3 bases are TGCGCCAGCAGCTTGGGGACAGGGGTGGGCACTGAAGCTTTCTTT. Its protein is CASSLGTGVGTEAFF. Full variable domain (missing parts from reference TRBV5-1 and TRBJ1-1): KAGVTQTPRYLIKTRGQQVTLSCSPISGHRSVSWYQQTPGQGLQFLFEYFSETQRNKGNFPGRFSGRQFSNSRSEMNVSTLELGDSALYLCASSLGTGVGTEAFFGQGTRLTVV.